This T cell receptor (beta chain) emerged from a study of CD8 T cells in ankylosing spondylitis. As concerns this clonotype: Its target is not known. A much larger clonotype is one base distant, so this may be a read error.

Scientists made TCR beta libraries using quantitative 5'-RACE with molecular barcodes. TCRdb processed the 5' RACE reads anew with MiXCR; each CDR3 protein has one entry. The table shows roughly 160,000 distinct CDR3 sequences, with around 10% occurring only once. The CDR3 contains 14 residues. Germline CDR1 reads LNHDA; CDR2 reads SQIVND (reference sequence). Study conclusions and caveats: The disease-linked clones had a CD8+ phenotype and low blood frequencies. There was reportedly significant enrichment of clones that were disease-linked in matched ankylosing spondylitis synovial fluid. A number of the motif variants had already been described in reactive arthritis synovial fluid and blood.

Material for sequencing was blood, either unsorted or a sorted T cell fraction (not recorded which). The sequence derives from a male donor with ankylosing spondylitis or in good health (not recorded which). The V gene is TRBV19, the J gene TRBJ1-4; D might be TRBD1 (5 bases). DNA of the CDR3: TGTGTCAGTTCCGTCCGGGGCTCCAATGAAAAACTGTTTTTT. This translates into CVSSVRGSNEKLFF. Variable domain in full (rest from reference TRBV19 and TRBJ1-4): DGGITQSPKYLFRKEGQNVTLSCEQNLNHDAMYWYRQDPGQGLRLIYYSQIVNDFQKGDIAEGYSVSREKKESFPLTVTSAQKNPTAFYLCVSSVRGSNEKLFFGSGTQLSVL.